This record covers a single TCR beta chain. The CDR3 sequence is 13 residues long. Germline CDR1 is MNHEY and CDR2 is SMNVEV (reference sequence). After re-calling the 5' RACE reads, TCRdb lists one entry per CDR3 protein, DNA absent. The sample's table shows about 400,000 distinct CDR3 sequences. The sample comes from a study of T cells expressing NK-cell markers. The rearrangement joins TRBV27 to TRBJ2-3; as DNA is missing, the TRBD1 call by TCRdb cannot be tested. The specimen sequenced was blood T cells: a sorted CD56 or NKG2C T cell subset, CD4+ or CD8+ T cells, or bulk PBMC T cells (not recorded which). The origin of this receptor is a woman in her forties or fifties in good health. The CDR3 sequence: CASSLQGIDTQYF.